The rows below give T cell receptor beta chains drawn from one sample of a study of blood T cell repertoires in COVID-19. Sequencing was performed with immunoSEQ multiplex PCR; in TCRdb, only in-frame clones are kept and a portion is missing. The table lists around 200,000 clones, about 86% of them singletons. Sequenced material: PBMCs or T cells enriched from blood (not recorded which). The receptors stem from a woman in her 30s who had been exposed to COVID-19. The CDR3 runs from the conserved cysteine through the conserved F or W. A D gene is named only where the DNA matches it firmly. Clone size is shown for a subset of rows, as once, few, many or a class of expanded clone.

>TRBD1|NA|TRBJ1-6|TRBV6-5
CASSYSPGGHNSPLHF
TGTGCCAGCAGTTACTCTCCAGGGGGTCATAATTCACCCCTCCACTTT
>NA|NA|TRBJ1-4|TRBV5-8
CASSLALVATNEKLFF
TGTGCCAGCAGCTTGGCCCTGGTAGCAACTAATGAAAAACTGTTTTTT
>NA|NA|TRBJ2-5|TRBV18
CASSPPNSRGQETQYF
TGTGCCAGCTCACCACCTAACAGTAGGGGGCAAGAGACCCAGTACTTC
>NA|NA|TRBJ2-3|TRBV9
CASSVHEASTDTQYF
TGTGCCAGCAGCGTACACGAAGCTAGCACAGATACGCAGTATTTT
>TRBD1|NA|TRBJ2-7|TRBV2
CASRVGTGGNEQYF
TGTGCCAGCAGGGTCGGGACAGGGGGAAACGAGCAGTACTTC
>TRBD1|NA|TRBJ2-3|TRBV14
CASSQDGAGQGRDTQYF
TGTGCCAGCAGCCAAGATGGGGCCGGACAGGGGAGAGATACGCAGTATTTT
>NA|NA|TRBJ2-7|TRBV4-2
CASSPGNSHEIYEQYF
TGTGCCAGCAGCCCGGGGAACTCCCACGAAATCTACGAGCAGTACTTC
>TRBD1|NA|TRBJ1-6|TRBV18
CASSPLTGTSSPLHF
TGTGCCAGCTCTCCCCTGACAGGGACCTCCTCACCCCTCCACTTT
>NA|NA|TRBJ1-1|TRBV5-1
CASSRAVGPGNTEAFF
TGCGCCAGCAGCCGAGCGGTCGGGCCGGGGAACACTGAAGCTTTCTTT
>TRBD1|NA|TRBJ1-1|TRBV9
CASSVGGQVNMNTEAFF
TGTGCCAGCAGCGTAGGAGGACAGGTTAACATGAACACTGAAGCTTTCTTT
>TRBD2|NA|TRBJ2-3|TRBV5-1
CASSSRGDTDTQYF
TGCGCCAGCAGCTCGCGGGGGGACACAGATACGCAGTATTTT
>NA|NA|TRBJ1-4|TRBV9
CASSVAELGELFF
TGTGCCAGCAGCGTCGCGGAGCTAGGGGAACTGTTTTTT
>TRBD1|once|TRBJ1-1|TRBV3-1/TRBV3-2
CASSLQGRNEAFF
TGTGCCAGCAGCCTACAGGGGAGGAATGAAGCTTTCTTT
>NA|few|TRBJ1-2|TRBV24-1
CATSDSAGTYGYTF
TGTGCCACCAGTGATTCCGCAGGGACTTATGGCTACACCTTC
>TRBD1|NA|TRBJ2-7|TRBV7-9
CASSLYRDRSFYEQYF
TGTGCCAGCAGCCTTTACCGGGACAGGTCGTTCTACGAGCAGTACTTC
>NA|NA|TRBJ2-1|TRBV23-1
CASSQSGRGHEQFF
TGCGCCAGCAGTCAATCGGGCAGGGGCCATGAGCAGTTCTTC
>NA|NA|TRBJ1-1|TRBV10-3
CAISEPSGEQPVAFF
TGTGCCATCAGTGAGCCAAGCGGGGAACAACCTGTAGCTTTCTTT
>NA|NA|TRBJ1-2|TRBV7-8
CASSRQIGESYGYTF
TGTGCCAGCAGCCGACAGATTGGAGAATCCTATGGCTACACCTTC
>TRBD2|once|TRBJ2-1|TRBV5-4
CASSSLAGGPDEQFF
TGTGCCAGCAGCTCACTAGCGGGGGGGCCCGATGAGCAGTTCTTC
>NA|NA|TRBJ2-3|TRBV5-1
CASSRTAGTDTQYF
TGCGCCAGCAGCCGAACTGCCGGCACAGATACGCAGTATTTT
>NA|NA|TRBJ1-3|TRBV9
CASSVASVGSGNTIYF
TGTGCCAGCAGCGTAGCTAGCGTCGGCAGTGGAAACACCATATATTTT
>TRBD1|NA|TRBJ1-6|TRBV10-3
CAIRASAGTGDSPLHF
TGTGCCATCAGAGCTTCCGCCGGGACAGGGGATTCACCCCTCCACTTT
>NA|NA|TRBJ1-6|TRBV19
CASSITGLIRSPLHF
TGTGCCAGTAGTATAACAGGGCTTATTCGTTCACCCCTCCACTTT
>NA|NA|TRBJ1-2|TRBV24-1
CATSHRGSNYGYTF
TGTGCCACCAGTCATCGCGGCAGTAACTATGGCTACACCTTC
>TRBD2|NA|TRBJ2-7|TRBV6-5
CASSSGTNTYEQYF
TGTGCCAGCAGTTCCGGGACTAATACCTACGAGCAGTACTTC
>NA|NA|TRBJ1-5|TRBV6-6
CASSYSGRGSNQPQHF
TGTGCCAGCAGTTACTCGGGGAGGGGGAGCAATCAGCCCCAGCATTTT
>NA|once|TRBJ2-7|TRBV7-2
CASSLVRTVTPYEQYF
TGTGCCAGCAGCTTAGTGAGGACAGTGACACCCTACGAGCAGTACTTC
>TRBD1|NA|TRBJ1-1|TRBV5-8
CASSLGRTGGMNTEAFF
TGTGCCAGCAGCTTGGGGCGGACAGGGGGGATGAACACTGAAGCTTTCTTT
>NA|NA|TRBJ2-7|TRBV9
CASSPHWSYEQYF
TGTGCCAGCAGCCCTCACTGGTCCTACGAGCAGTACTTC
>TRBD1|NA|TRBJ1-1|TRBV20-1
CSASLGGPNTEAFF
TGCAGTGCTAGTTTAGGGGGCCCGAACACTGAAGCTTTCTTT
>TRBD2|NA|TRBJ2-7|TRBV5-1
CASSLGAGTSGYEQYF
TGCGCCAGCAGCTTGGGAGCCGGGACTAGCGGTTACGAGCAGTACTTC
>NA|NA|TRBJ2-7|TRBV5-6
CASSPDSSYEQYF
TGTGCCAGCAGCCCCGACAGCTCCTACGAGCAGTACTTC
>NA|few|TRBJ1-4|TRBV18
CASSARGQTIATNEKLFF
TGTGCCAGCTCCGCTAGGGGACAAACGATTGCAACTAATGAAAAACTGTTTTTT
>TRBD1|NA|TRBJ1-2|TRBV6-4
CASSGGQFLLDYGYTF
TGTGCCAGCAGTGGGGGACAGTTCCTTCTTGACTATGGCTACACCTTC
>NA|NA|TRBJ2-6|TRBV28
CASSLIERLGGTGANVLTF
TGTGCCAGCAGTTTAATCGAGAGGTTAGGGGGAACTGGGGCCAACGTCCTGACTTTC
>TRBD2|NA|TRBJ2-5|TRBV5-4
CASSLRSSGSRETQYF
TGTGCCAGCAGCTTGCGGTCTAGCGGATCTCGGGAGACCCAGTACTTC
>TRBD2|NA|TRBJ2-3|TRBV7-2
CASSFTGGIGADTQYF
TGTGCCAGCAGCTTTACGGGGGGGATTGGGGCAGATACGCAGTATTTT
>TRBD1|NA|TRBJ1-3|TRBV6-5
CASSFDRASGNTIYF
TGTGCCAGCAGTTTTGACAGGGCCTCTGGAAACACCATATATTTT
>TRBD1|NA|TRBJ1-5|TRBV5-8
CASSLGTGLLLGQPQHF
TGTGCCAGCAGCTTGGGGACAGGGCTCCTCCTAGGGCAGCCCCAGCATTTT
>NA|once|TRBJ2-4|TRBV5-1
CASGVGGAGSKNIQYF
TGCGCCAGCGGGGTAGGGGGGGCCGGGTCCAAAAACATTCAGTACTTC
>NA|NA|TRBJ1-3|TRBV28
CASSPPWGLSGNTIYF
TGTGCCAGCAGTCCTCCGTGGGGACTCTCTGGAAACACCATATATTTT
>NA|NA|TRBJ1-2|TRBV28
CASSGTGWGRNYGYTF
TGTGCCAGCAGTGGAACAGGGTGGGGTAGGAACTATGGCTACACCTTC
>NA|NA|TRBJ2-3|TRBV6-5
CASSYSSQDLYTQYF
TGTGCCAGCAGTTACTCGTCACAGGACCTCTATACGCAGTATTTT
>NA|NA|TRBJ1-2|TRBV29-1
CSVEGGRWDGYTF
TGCAGCGTTGAAGGGGGGCGTTGGGATGGCTACACCTTC